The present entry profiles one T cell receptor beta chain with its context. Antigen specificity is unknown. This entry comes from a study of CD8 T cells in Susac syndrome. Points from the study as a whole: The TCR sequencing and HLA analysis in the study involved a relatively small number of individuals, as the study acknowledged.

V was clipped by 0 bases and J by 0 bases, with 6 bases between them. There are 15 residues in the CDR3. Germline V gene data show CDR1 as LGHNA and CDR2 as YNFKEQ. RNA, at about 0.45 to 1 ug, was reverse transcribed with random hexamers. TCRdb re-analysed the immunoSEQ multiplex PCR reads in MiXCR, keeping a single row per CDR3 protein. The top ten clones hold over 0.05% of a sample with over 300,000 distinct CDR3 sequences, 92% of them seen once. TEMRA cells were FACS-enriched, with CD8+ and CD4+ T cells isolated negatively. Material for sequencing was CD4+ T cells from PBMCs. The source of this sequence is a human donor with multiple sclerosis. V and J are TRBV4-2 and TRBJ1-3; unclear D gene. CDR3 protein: CASSQDSFSGNTIYF. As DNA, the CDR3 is TGTGCCAGCAGCCAAGACAGTTTCTCTGGAAACACCATATATTTT.